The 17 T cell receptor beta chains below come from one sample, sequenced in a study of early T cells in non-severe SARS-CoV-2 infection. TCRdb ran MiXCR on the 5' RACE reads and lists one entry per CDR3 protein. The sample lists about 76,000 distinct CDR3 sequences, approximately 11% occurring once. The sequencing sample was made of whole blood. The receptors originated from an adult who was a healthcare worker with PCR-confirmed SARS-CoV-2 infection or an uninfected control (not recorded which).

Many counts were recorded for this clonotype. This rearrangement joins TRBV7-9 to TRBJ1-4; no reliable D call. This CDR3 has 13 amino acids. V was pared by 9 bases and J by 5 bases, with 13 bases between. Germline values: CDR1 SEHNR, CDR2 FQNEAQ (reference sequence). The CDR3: CASRESINEKLFF. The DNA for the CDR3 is TGTGCCAGTCGAGAATCCATCAATGAAAAACTGTTTTTT. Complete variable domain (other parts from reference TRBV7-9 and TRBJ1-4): DTGVSQNPRHKITKRGQNVTFRCDPISEHNRLYWYRQTLGQGPEFLTYFQNEAQLEKSRLLSDRFSAERPKGSFSTLEIQRTEQGDSAMYLCASRESINEKLFFGSGTQLSVL.

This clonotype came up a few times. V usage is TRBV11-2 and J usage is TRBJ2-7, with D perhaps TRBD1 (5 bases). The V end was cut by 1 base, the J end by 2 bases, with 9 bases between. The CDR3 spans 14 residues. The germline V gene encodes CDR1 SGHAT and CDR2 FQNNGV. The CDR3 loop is CASSLVAGPYEQYF. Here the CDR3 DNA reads TGTGCCAGCAGCTTAGTCGCAGGGCCCTACGAGCAGTACTTC.

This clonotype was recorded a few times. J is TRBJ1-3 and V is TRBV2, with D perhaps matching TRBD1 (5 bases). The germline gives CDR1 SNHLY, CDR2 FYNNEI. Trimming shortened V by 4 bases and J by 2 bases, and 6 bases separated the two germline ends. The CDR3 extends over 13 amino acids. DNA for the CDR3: TGTGCCAGCAGTGGACAGCCTGGAAACACCATATATTTT. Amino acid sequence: CASSGQPGNTIYF.

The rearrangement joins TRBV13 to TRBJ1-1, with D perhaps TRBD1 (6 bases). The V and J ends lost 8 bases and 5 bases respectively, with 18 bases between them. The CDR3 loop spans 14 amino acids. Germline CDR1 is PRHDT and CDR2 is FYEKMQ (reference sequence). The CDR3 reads CASGGAGRGTEAFF. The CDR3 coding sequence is TGTGCCAGCGGAGGGGCAGGGAGGGGGACTGAAGCTTTCTTT.

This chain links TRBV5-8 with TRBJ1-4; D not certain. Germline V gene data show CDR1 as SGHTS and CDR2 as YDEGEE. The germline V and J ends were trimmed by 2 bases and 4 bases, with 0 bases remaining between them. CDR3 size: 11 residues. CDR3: CASSFNEKLFF. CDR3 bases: TGTGCCAGCAGCTTTAATGAAAAACTGTTTTTT.

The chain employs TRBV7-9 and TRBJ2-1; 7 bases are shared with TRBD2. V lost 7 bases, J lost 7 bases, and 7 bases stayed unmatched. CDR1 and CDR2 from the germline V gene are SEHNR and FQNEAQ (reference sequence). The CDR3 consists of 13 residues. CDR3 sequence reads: CASTLGGWNEQFF. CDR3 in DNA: TGTGCCAGCACCTTGGGGGGGTGGAATGAGCAGTTCTTC.

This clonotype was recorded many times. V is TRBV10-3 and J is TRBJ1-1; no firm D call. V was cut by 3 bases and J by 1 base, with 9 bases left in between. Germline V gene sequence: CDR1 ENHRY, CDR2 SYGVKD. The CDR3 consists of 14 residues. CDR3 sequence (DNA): TGTGCCATCAGTGAATTCGGGGAGAACACTGAAGCTTTCTTT. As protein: CAISEFGENTEAFF.

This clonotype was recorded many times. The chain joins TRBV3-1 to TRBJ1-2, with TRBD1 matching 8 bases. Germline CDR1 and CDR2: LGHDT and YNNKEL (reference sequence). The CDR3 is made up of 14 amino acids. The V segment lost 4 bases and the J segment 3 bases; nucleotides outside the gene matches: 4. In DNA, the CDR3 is TGTGCCAGCAGCCCGGACAGGGAGGACTATGGCTACACCTTC. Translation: CASSPDREDYGYTF.

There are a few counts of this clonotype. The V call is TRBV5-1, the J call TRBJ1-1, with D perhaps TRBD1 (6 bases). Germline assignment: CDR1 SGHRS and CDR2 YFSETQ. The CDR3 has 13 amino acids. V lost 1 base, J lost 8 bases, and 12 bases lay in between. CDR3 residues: CASSLWGGQEAFF. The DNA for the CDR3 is TGCGCCAGCAGCTTGTGGGGGGGACAAGAAGCTTTCTTT.

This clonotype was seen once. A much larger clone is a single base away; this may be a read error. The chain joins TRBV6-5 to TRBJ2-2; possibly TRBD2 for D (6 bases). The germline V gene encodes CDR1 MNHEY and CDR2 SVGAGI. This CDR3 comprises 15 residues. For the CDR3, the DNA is TGTGCCAGCGGTTACCCGGGAGCGAACACCGGGGAGCTGTTTTTT. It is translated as CASGYPGANTGELFF.

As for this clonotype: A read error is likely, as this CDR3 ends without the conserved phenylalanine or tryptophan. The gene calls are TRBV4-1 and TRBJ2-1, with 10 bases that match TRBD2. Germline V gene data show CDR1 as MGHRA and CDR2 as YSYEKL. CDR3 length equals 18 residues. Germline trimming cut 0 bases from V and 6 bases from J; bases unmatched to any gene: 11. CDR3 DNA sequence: TGCGCCAGCAGCCAAGATCGTGGGCTAGCGGGGGCCCCCAATGAGCAGTTCTCC. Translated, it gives CASSQDRGLAGAPNEQFS.

The CDR3 region has the DNA TGTGCCAGCAGTGGAGACAGATTCAATTCACCCCTCCACTTT. Translating gives CASSGDRFNSPLHF. The chain combines TRBV6-4 with TRBJ1-6; TRBD1 might be the D (5 bases). The CDR3 has 14 residues. V lost 4 bases, J lost 7 bases, and 11 bases lay in between. Germline lookup yields CDR1 MRHNA and CDR2 SNTAGT.

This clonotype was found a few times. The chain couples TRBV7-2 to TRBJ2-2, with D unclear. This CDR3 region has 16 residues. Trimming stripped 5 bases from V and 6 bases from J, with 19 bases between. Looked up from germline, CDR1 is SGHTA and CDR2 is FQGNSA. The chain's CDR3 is CASSLWGRATSGELFF. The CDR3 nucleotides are TGTGCCAGCAGCCTATGGGGTAGGGCAACGTCCGGGGAGCTGTTTTTT.

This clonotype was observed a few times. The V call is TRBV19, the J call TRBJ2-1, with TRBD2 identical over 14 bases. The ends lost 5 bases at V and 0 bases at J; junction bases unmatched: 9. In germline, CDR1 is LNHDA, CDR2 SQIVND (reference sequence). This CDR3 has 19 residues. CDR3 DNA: TGTGCCAGTAGTCCAAGGACTAGCGGGGGGACGAGCTCCTACAATGAGCAGTTCTTC. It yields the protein CASSPRTSGGTSSYNEQFF.

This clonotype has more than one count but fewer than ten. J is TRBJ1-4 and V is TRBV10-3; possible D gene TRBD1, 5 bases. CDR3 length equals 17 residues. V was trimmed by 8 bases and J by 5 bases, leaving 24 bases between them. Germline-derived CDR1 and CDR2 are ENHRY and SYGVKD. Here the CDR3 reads CAIQEGKGAGLNEKLFF. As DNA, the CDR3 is TGTGCCATCCAAGAGGGAAAAGGGGCAGGGTTAAATGAAAAACTGTTTTTT.

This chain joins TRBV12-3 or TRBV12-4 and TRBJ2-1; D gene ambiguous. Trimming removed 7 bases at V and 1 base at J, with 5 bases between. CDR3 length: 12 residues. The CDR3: CASTSSYNEQFF. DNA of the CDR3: TGTGCCAGCACGAGTTCCTACAATGAGCAGTTCTTC.

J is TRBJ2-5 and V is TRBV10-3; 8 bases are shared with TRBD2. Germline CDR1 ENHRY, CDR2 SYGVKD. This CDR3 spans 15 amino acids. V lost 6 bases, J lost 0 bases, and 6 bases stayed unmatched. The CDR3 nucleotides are TGTGCCATCAGCATGACTAGCGCCAACCAAGAGACCCAGTACTTC. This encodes CAISMTSANQETQYF.